This is a list of T cell receptor beta chains from one sample in a study of cytomegalovirus exposure and HLA in healthy donors. The table came from immunoSEQ multiplex PCR; TCRdb's copy has only in-frame clones and leaves some out. The repertoire includes fewer than 180,000 clones, around 79% of them detected once, and under 4% sits in the top ten. Sample: PBMCs. The receptor set was obtained from a human donor in good health. CDR3s include the opening cysteine and the closing phenylalanine or tryptophan. Fields, in order: V gene, D gene, J gene, CDR3 DNA, CDR3 protein. The D gene is left open where the match is weak.

V gene: TRBV2
D gene: TRBD2
J gene: TRBJ2-5
CDR3 DNA: TGTGCCAGCAAACCACGACTAGCTGGGGAGACCCAGTACTTC
CDR3 protein: CASKPRLAGETQYF

V gene: TRBV10-2
D gene: NA
J gene: TRBJ2-6
CDR3 DNA: TGCGCCAGCGGCGGGTTTGGCTCTGGGGCCAACGTCCTGACTTTC
CDR3 protein: CASGGFGSGANVLTF

V gene: TRBV6-6
D gene: NA
J gene: TRBJ1-1
CDR3 DNA: TGTGCCAGCAGTCCCACAGGGCGCACTGAAGCTTTCTTT
CDR3 protein: CASSPTGRTEAFF

V gene: TRBV23-1
D gene: NA
J gene: TRBJ1-2
CDR3 DNA: TGCGCCAGCATCCCTCCGGGTTCCTATGGCTACACCTTC
CDR3 protein: CASIPPGSYGYTF

V gene: TRBV27
D gene: NA
J gene: TRBJ1-3
CDR3 DNA: TGTGCCAGCAGTCCGACTCCCTACAGGGGAAACACCATATATTTT
CDR3 protein: CASSPTPYRGNTIYF

V gene: TRBV27
D gene: NA
J gene: TRBJ2-7
CDR3 DNA: TGTGCCAGCAGTTCTTCAGGGGTCGAGCAGTACTTC
CDR3 protein: CASSSSGVEQYF

V gene: TRBV6-4
D gene: NA
J gene: TRBJ1-3
CDR3 DNA: TGTGCCAGCAGTGTGACCAGGGATTGGGGTATATATTTT
CDR3 protein: CASSVTRDWGIYF

V gene: TRBV2
D gene: TRBD2
J gene: TRBJ2-1
CDR3 DNA: TGTGCCAGCAGGAGCGGGAGCTCCTACAATGAGCAGTTCTTC
CDR3 protein: CASRSGSSYNEQFF

V gene: TRBV10-3
D gene: TRBD2
J gene: TRBJ2-7
CDR3 DNA: TGTGCCATCAGTGTCGCGACTAGCGGGGTATACGAGCAGTACTTC
CDR3 protein: CAISVATSGVYEQYF

V gene: TRBV6-6
D gene: NA
J gene: TRBJ1-5
CDR3 DNA: TGTGCCAGCACCGGGGGGGCGATGCAGCCCCAGCATTTT
CDR3 protein: CASTGGAMQPQHF

V gene: TRBV7-3
D gene: NA
J gene: TRBJ2-7
CDR3 DNA: TGTGCCAGCAGCCGCGAGGGCCTGCTCTACGAGCAGTACTTC
CDR3 protein: CASSREGLLYEQYF

V gene: TRBV7-2
D gene: TRBD1
J gene: TRBJ1-3
CDR3 DNA: TGTGCCAGCAGCTATCAGACAGGGTCATCTGGAAACACCATATATTTT
CDR3 protein: CASSYQTGSSGNTIYF

V gene: TRBV10-3
D gene: NA
J gene: TRBJ2-1
CDR3 DNA: TGTGCCATCAGTGAGTCAGGGGGTGGGGGGGCGGCTGAGCAGTTCTTC
CDR3 protein: CAISESGGGGAAEQFF